This TCR beta chain comes out of a study of Graves' ophthalmopathy and Graves' hyperthyroidism. Study observations and caveats: Detection in blood was also observed for most expanded thyroid clonotypes above 0.001 frequency.

Per the germline V gene, CDR1 is SQVTM and CDR2 is ANQGSEA. The CDR3 has 12 amino acids. V shed 4 bases and J shed 3 bases, with 9 bases lying between them. About this clonotype: Its antigen is not identified.

Transcripts of RNA were the source for amplifying TCR beta CDR3 regions. RT-PCR was first run with HTBI primers, then multiplex PCR in a second round. TCRdb recomputed calls from the multiplex PCR reads with MiXCR, one row per CDR3 protein. The data hold tens of thousands of distinct CDR3 sequences, with approximately 55% observed a single time. The rearrangement uses TRBV29-1 and TRBJ1-1, with a tentative D call TRBD1 (6 bases). Sequencing was done on a sample of peripheral blood. The clonotype originates from an adult woman with stable Graves' hyperthyroidism. This CDR3 reads CSVVGADTEAFF. As DNA, the CDR3 is TGCAGCGTTGTGGGGGCAGACACTGAAGCTTTCTTT. Based on the CDR3 plus reference TRBV29-1 and TRBJ1-1, the full variable domain is SAVISQKPSRDICQRGTSLTIQCQVDSQVTMMFWYRQQPGQSLTLIATANQGSEATYESGFVIDKFPISRPNLTFSTLTVSNMSPEDSSIYLCSVVGADTEAFFGQGTRLTVV.